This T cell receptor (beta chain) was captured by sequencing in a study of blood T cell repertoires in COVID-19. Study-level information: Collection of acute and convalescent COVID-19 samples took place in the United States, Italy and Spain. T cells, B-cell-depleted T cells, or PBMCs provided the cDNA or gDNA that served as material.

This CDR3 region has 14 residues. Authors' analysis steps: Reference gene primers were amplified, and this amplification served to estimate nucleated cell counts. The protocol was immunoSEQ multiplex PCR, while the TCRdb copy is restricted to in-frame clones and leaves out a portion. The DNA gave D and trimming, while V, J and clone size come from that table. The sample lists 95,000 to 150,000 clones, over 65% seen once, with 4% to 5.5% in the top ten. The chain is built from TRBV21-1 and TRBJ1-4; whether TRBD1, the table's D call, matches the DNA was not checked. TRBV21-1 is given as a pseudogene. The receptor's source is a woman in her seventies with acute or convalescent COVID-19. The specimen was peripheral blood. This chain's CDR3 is CASSKGTGGEKLFF. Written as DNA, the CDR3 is TGTGCCAGCAGCAAAGGGACAGGGGGCGAAAAACTGTTTTTT.